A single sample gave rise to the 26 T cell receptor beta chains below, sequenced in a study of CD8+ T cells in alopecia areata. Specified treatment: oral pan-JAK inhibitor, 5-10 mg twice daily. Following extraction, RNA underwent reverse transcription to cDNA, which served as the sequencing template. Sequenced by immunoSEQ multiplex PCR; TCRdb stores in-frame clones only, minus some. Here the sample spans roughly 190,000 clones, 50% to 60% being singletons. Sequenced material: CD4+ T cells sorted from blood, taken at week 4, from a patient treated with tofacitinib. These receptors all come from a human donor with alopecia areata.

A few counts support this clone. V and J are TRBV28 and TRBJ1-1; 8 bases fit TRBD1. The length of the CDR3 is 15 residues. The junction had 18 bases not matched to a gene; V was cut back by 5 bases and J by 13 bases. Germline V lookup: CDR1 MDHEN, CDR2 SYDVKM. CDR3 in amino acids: CASSPTNGQGTHGFF. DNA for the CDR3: TGTGCCAGCAGTCCGACTAACGGACAGGGCACGCATGGTTTCTTT.

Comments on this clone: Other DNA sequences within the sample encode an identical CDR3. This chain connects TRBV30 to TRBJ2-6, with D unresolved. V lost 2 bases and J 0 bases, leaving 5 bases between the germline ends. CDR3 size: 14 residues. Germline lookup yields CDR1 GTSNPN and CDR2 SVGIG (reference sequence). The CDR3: CAWSLVSGANVLTF. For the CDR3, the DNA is TGTGCCTGGAGTCTCGTCTCTGGGGCCAACGTCCTGACTTTC.

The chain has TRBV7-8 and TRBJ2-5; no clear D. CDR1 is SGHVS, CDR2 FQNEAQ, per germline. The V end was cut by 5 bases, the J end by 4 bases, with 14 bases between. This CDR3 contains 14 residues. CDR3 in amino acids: CASSQDPRGETQYF. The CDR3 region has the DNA TGTGCCAGCAGCCAAGACCCTAGAGGAGAGACCCAGTACTTC. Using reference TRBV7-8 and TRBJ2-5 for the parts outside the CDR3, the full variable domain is GAGVSQSPRYKVAKRGQDVALRCDPISGHVSLFWYQQALGQGPEFLTYFQNEAQLDKSGLPSDRFFAERPEGSVSTLKIQRTQQEDSAVYLCASSQDPRGETQYFGPGTRLLVL.

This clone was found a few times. CDR3 in amino acids: CSVPGGLPTGELFF. CDR3 in DNA: TGCAGCGTTCCCGGGGGGTTACCCACCGGGGAGCTGTTTTTT. This chain links TRBV29-1 with TRBJ2-2, with 7 bases fitting TRBD2. The CDR3 covers 14 residues. Trimming took 5 bases from V and 4 from J; bases not matched to a gene: 7. Germline V gives CDR1 SQVTM, CDR2 ANQGSEA.

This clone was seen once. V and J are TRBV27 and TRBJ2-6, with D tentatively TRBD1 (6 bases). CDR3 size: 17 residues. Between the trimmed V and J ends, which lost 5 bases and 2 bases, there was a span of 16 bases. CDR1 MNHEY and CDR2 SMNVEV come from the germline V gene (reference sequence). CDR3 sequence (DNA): TGTGCCAGCAGTATGATAACAGGGAGCGCTGGGGCCAACGTCCTGACTTTC. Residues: CASSMITGSAGANVLTF.

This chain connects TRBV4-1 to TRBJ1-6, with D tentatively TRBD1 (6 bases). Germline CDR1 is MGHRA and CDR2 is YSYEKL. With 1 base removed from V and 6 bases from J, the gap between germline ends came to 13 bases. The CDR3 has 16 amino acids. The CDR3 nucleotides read TGCGCCAGCAGCCAAGGTTCTGTACAGGGTAATTCACCCCTCCACTTT. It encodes CASSQGSVQGNSPLHF.

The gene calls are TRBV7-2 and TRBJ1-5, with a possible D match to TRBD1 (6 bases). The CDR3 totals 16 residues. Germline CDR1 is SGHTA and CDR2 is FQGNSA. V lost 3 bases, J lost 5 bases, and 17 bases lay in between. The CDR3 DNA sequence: TGTGCCAGCAGCTTTAGGGGGGGAGCCGGGGATCAGCCCCAGCATTTT. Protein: CASSFRGGAGDQPQHF.

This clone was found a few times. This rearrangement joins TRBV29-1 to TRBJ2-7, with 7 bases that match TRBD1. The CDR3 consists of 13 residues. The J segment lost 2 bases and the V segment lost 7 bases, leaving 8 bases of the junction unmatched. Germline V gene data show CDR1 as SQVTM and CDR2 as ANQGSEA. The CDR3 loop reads CSGKGQGAYEQYF. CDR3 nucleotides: TGCAGCGGGAAGGGGCAGGGGGCCTACGAGCAGTACTTC.

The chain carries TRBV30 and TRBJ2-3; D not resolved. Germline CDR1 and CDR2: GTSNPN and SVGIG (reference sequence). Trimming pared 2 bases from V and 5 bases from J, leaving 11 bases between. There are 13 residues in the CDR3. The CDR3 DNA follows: TGTGCCTGGAGTCCAAGACGGTTAGATACGCAGTATTTT. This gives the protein CAWSPRRLDTQYF.

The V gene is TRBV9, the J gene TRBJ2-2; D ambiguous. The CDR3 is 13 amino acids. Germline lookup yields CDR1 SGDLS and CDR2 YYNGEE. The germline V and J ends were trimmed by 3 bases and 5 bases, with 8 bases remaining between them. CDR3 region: CASSDTLTGELFF. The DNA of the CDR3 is TGTGCCAGCAGCGACACATTGACCGGGGAGCTGTTTTTT.

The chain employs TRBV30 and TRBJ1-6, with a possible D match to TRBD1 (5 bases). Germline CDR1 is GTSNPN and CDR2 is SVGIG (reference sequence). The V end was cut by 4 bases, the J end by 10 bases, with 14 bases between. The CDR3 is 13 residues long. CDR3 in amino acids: CAWTLAGYSPLHF. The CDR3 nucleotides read TGTGCCTGGACATTAGCAGGGTACTCACCCCTCCACTTT.

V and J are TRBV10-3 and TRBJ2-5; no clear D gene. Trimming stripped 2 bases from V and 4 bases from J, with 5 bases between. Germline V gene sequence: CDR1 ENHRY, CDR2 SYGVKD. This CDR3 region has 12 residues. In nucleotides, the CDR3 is TGTGCCATCAGTGAGGTGAGAGAGACCCAGTACTTC. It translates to CAISEVRETQYF.

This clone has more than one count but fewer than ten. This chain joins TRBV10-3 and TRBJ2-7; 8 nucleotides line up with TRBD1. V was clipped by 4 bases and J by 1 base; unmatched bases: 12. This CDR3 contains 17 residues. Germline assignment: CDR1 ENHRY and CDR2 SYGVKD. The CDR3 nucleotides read TGTGCCATCAGTGGCTCGCAAGGACAGGGAGGATCCTACGAGCAGTACTTC. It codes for CAISGSQGQGGSYEQYF.

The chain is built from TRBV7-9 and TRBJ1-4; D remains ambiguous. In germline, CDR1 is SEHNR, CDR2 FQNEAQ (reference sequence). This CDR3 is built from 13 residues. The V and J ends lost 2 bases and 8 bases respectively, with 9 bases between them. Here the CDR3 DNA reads TGTGCCAGCAGCTTATGGGAGGTCGAAAAACTGTTTTTT. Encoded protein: CASSLWEVEKLFF.

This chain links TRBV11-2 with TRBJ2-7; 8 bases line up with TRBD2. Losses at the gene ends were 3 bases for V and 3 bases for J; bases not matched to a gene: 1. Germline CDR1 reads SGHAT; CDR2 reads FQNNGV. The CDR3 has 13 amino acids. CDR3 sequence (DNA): TGTGCCAGCAGCTTCGGGGGGGACTACGAGCAGTACTTC. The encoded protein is CASSFGGDYEQYF.

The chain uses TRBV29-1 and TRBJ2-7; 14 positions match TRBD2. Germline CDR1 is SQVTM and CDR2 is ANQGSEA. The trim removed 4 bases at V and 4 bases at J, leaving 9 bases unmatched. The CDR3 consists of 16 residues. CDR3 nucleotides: TGCAGCGTTGCCGGGACTAGCGGGGGCCTGATTTACGAGCAGTACTTC. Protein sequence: CSVAGTSGGLIYEQYF.

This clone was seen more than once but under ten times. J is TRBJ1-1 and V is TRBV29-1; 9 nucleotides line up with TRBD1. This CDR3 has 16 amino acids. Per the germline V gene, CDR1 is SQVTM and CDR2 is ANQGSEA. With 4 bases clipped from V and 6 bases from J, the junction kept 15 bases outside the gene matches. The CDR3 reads CSVGLSPGQGMAEAFF. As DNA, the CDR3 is TGCAGCGTTGGTCTGTCCCCGGGACAGGGAATGGCTGAAGCTTTCTTT. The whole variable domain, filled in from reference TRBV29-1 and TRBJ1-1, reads SAVISQKPSRDICQRGTSLTIQCQVDSQVTMMFWYRQQPGQSLTLIATANQGSEATYESGFVIDKFPISRPNLTFSTLTVSNMSPEDSSIYLCSVGLSPGQGMAEAFFGQGTRLTVV.

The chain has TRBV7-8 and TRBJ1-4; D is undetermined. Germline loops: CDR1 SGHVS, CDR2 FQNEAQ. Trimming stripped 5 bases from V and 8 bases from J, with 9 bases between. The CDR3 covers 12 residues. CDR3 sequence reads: CASSPLGEKLFF. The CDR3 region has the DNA TGTGCCAGCAGCCCCTTGGGCGAAAAACTGTTTTTT. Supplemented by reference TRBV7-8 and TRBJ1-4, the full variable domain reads GAGVSQSPRYKVAKRGQDVALRCDPISGHVSLFWYQQALGQGPEFLTYFQNEAQLDKSGLPSDRFFAERPEGSVSTLKIQRTQQEDSAVYLCASSPLGEKLFFGSGTQLSVL.

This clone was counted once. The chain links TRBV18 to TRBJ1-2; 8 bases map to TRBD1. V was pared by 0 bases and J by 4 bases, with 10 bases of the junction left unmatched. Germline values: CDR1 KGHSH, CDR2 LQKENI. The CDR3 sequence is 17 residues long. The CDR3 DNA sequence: TGTGCCAGCTCACCACCAGAAGACAGGGGCACCATCTATGGCTACACCTTC. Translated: CASSPPEDRGTIYGYTF.

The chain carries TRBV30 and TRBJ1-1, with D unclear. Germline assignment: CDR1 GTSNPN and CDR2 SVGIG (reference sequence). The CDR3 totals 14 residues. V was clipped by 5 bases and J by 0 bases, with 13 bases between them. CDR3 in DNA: TGTGCCTGGTCTACGGGGATAATGAACACTGAAGCTTTCTTT. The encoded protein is CAWSTGIMNTEAFF.

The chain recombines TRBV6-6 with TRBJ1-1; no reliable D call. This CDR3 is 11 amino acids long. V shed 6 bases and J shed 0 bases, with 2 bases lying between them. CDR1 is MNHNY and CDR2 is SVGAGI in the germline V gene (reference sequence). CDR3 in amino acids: CASRMNTEAFF. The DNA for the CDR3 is TGTGCCAGCAGGATGAACACTGAAGCTTTCTTT.

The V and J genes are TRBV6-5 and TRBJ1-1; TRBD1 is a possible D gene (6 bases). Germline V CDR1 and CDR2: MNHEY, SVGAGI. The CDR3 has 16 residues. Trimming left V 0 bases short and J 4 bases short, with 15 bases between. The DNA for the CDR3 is TGTGCCAGCAGTTACTCCATCAACAGGGAAGGCACTGAAGCTTTCTTT. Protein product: CASSYSINREGTEAFF.

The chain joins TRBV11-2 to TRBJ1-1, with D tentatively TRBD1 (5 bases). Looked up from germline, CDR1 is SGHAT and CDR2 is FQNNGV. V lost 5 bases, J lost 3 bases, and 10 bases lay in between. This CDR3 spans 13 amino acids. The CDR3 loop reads CASSIRVDTEAFF. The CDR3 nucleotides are TGTGCCAGCAGCATCAGGGTGGACACTGAAGCTTTCTTT.

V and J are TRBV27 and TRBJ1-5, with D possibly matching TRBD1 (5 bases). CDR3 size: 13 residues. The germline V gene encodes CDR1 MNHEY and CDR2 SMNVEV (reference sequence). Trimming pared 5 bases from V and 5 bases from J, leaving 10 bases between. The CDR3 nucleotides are TGTGCCAGCAGTAAAGGAGGGGATCAGCCCCAGCATTTT. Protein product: CASSKGGDQPQHF.

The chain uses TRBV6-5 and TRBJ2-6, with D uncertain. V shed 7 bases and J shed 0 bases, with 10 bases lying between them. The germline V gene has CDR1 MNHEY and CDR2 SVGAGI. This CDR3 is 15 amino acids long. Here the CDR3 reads CASKAYPSGANVLTF. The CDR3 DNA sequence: TGTGCCAGCAAAGCCTACCCCTCTGGGGCCAACGTCCTGACTTTC.

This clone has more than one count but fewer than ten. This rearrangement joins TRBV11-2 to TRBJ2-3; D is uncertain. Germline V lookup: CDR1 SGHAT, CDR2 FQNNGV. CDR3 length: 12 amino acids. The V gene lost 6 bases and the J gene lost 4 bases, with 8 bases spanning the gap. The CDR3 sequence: CASRHRSDTQYF. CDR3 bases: TGTGCCAGCAGACATCGTTCAGATACGCAGTATTTT.